These 21 T cell receptor beta chains were sequenced from one sample in a study of cytomegalovirus exposure and HLA in healthy donors. PCR primers comprised 60 Vbeta and 13 Jbeta primers. TCRdb's table, derived via immunoSEQ multiplex PCR, lists solely in-frame clones and lacks some. This repertoire shows approximately 200,000 clones, approximately 79% found once; its top ten account for around 4.8%. The sequenced sample was PBMCs. The source of these receptors is a woman aged 25-40 years in good health and CMV-seropositive.

The chain combines TRBV19 with TRBJ2-7; D possibly corresponds to TRBD2 (6 bases). Trimming stripped 5 bases from V and 4 bases from J, with 15 bases between. The CDR3 is 14 residues long. Germline loops: CDR1 LNHDA, CDR2 SQIVND (reference sequence). CDR3 in DNA: TGTGCCAGTAGTTTCTCCCTCGGGGGATACGAGCAGTACTTC. Translation: CASSFSLGGYEQYF.

The chain uses TRBV7-6 and TRBJ2-5; 10 nucleotides line up with TRBD1. Germline CDR1 reads SGHVS; CDR2 reads FNYEAQ. This CDR3 is 17 amino acids long. After removal of 5 bases from V and 3 bases from J, the junction contained 12 bases not matched to a gene. The CDR3: CASSLPPRDRGEETQYF. CDR3 nucleotides: TGTGCCAGCAGCCTACCTCCCCGGGACAGGGGTGAAGAGACCCAGTACTTC.

This clone occurred once. This rearrangement joins TRBV18 to TRBJ2-1, with D uncertain. CDR1 and CDR2 (germline): KGHSH, LQKENI. This CDR3 has 15 residues. The V end lost 2 bases, the J end lost 2 bases, and 10 bases lay between the germline ends. CDR3 sequence (DNA): TGTGCCAGCTCACCAAGCGACGGTACCTACAATGAGCAGTTCTTC. It encodes CASSPSDGTYNEQFF.

The gene calls are TRBV4-1 and TRBJ1-1, with D perhaps TRBD1 (5 bases). Germline CDR1 is MGHRA and CDR2 is YSYEKL. The CDR3 has 16 amino acids. Trimming stripped 4 bases from V and 1 base from J, with 16 bases between. The CDR3 region has the DNA TGCGCCAGCAGCCCAGAGGTCGGTGACAGGAACACTGAAGCTTTCTTT. Translating gives CASSPEVGDRNTEAFF.

This clone has a single count. The chain links TRBV6-6 to TRBJ2-4, with a possible D match to TRBD2 (5 bases). Looked up from germline, CDR1 is MNHNY and CDR2 is SVGAGI (reference sequence). The CDR3 sequence is 16 residues long. V gave up 6 bases and J gave up 8 bases, with 23 bases separating them. The CDR3 DNA reads TGTGCCAGCAGCTATCCGGCCCGGGGTGTTGGTGACATTCAGTACTTC. Translating it yields CASSYPARGVGDIQYF.

The J gene is TRBJ2-7, the V gene TRBV6-1; unclear D gene. Trimming took off 4 bases at V and 0 bases at J, with 13 bases between the two ends. Germline V lookup: CDR1 MNHNS, CDR2 SASEGT. The CDR3 sequence is 15 residues long. The CDR3 sequence is CASSGLLTSSYEQYF. The CDR3 nucleotides read TGTGCCAGCAGTGGGTTACTAACCAGCTCCTACGAGCAGTACTTC.

The chain is built from TRBV7-8 and TRBJ1-6; D remains ambiguous. Trimming took off 6 bases at V and 7 bases at J, with 19 bases between the two ends. CDR3 length: 16 amino acids. Germline assignment: CDR1 SGHVS and CDR2 FQNEAQ. The CDR3 DNA reads as TGTGCCAGCAGAACTCGACGGGTTATAAGGAATTCACCCCTCCACTTT. This translates into CASRTRRVIRNSPLHF.

The genes are TRBV11-2 and TRBJ2-3, with D perhaps TRBD2 (6 bases). Germline CDR1 is SGHAT and CDR2 is FQNNGV. Trimming stripped 4 bases from V and 4 bases from J, with 15 bases between. The CDR3 totals 15 residues. In DNA form, the CDR3 reads TGTGCCAGCAGCTCGCGATGGACTATGTCAGATACGCAGTATTTT. Translation gives CASSSRWTMSDTQYF. The entire variable domain, with the rest obtained from reference TRBV11-2 and TRBJ2-3, is as follows: EAGVAQSPRYKIIEKRQSVAFWCNPISGHATLYWYQQILGQGPKLLIQFQNNGVVDDSQLPKDRFSAERLKGVDSTLKIQPAKLEDSAVYLCASSSRWTMSDTQYFGPGTRLTVL.

The rearrangement links TRBV4-1 to TRBJ2-2, with D possibly matching TRBD2 (6 bases). V was pared by 4 bases and J by 1 base, with 7 bases between. Germline lookup yields CDR1 MGHRA and CDR2 YSYEKL. The CDR3 is made up of 14 amino acids. This CDR3 reads CASSRGVNTGELFF. The CDR3 DNA reads as TGCGCCAGCAGCCGGGGGGTGAACACCGGGGAGCTGTTTTTT.

The chain is built from TRBV20-1 and TRBJ2-1; 9 nucleotides line up with TRBD2. With V trimmed by 6 bases and J by 8 bases, 2 bases remained unmatched. The CDR3 extends over 11 amino acids. CDR1 is DFQATT and CDR2 is SNEGSKA in the germline V gene (reference sequence). CDR3 protein: CSAIAGDEQFF. CDR3 nucleotides: TGCAGTGCGATAGCGGGGGATGAGCAGTTCTTC.

This clone was seen a single time. The V and J genes are TRBV19 and TRBJ2-2, with TRBD1 matching over 12 bases. The V gene's germline CDR1 is LNHDA and CDR2 SQIVND (reference sequence). The CDR3 extends over 15 amino acids. With V trimmed by 6 bases and J by 7 bases, 6 bases remained unmatched. This CDR3 is CASSPGQGASGELFF. The CDR3 DNA sequence: TGTGCCAGTAGCCCGGGACAGGGGGCCAGCGGGGAGCTGTTTTTT.

Only one count was recorded for this clone. The V gene is TRBV9, the J gene TRBJ1-5; D gene ambiguous. Looked up from germline, CDR1 is SGDLS and CDR2 is YYNGEE. This CDR3 comprises 16 residues. Trimming cost V 2 bases and J 2 bases, with 14 bases left between them. CDR3 amino acids: CASSVNPKRGNQPQHF. The CDR3 bases are TGTGCCAGCAGCGTTAACCCGAAGAGGGGCAATCAGCCCCAGCATTTT.

The J gene is TRBJ1-2, the V gene TRBV2, with 7 bases aligning to TRBD1. CDR1 and CDR2 (germline): SNHLY, FYNNEI. With V trimmed by 6 bases and J by 3 bases, 4 bases remained unmatched. This CDR3 comprises 13 residues. The CDR3 loop is CASSSDRDYGYTF. CDR3 sequence (DNA): TGTGCCAGCAGCTCTGACAGGGACTATGGCTACACCTTC.

The CDR3 reads CASSLGAGGTYGYTF. The CDR3 DNA reads TGTGCCAGCAGCTTGGGGGCAGGGGGGACATATGGCTACACCTTC. The chain employs TRBV7-2 and TRBJ1-2; 7 bases fit TRBD1. Losses at the gene ends were 3 bases for V and 5 bases for J; bases not matched to a gene: 9. Germline V lookup: CDR1 SGHTA, CDR2 FQGNSA. The CDR3 is 15 residues long.

The rearrangement joins TRBV18 to TRBJ1-3; D is undetermined. The length of the CDR3 is 19 residues. V was pared by 2 bases and J by 4 bases, with 24 bases between. CDR1 KGHSH and CDR2 LQKENI come from the germline V gene. CDR3 nucleotide sequence: TGTGCCAGCTCACCAAGTCAACTGCTCTTATTCACCGCGGGAAACACCATATATTTT. Protein product: CASSPSQLLLFTAGNTIYF. Combining the CDR3 with reference TRBV18 and TRBJ1-3 gives the whole variable domain NAGVMQNPRHLVRRRGQEARLRCSPMKGHSHVYWYRQLPEEGLKFMVYLQKENIIDESGMPKERFSAEFPKEGPSILRIQQVVRGDSAAYFCASSPSQLLLFTAGNTIYFGEGSWLTVV.

This sequence joins TRBV7-2 and TRBJ2-5; 7 nucleotides agree with TRBD1. V was clipped by 2 bases and J by 4 bases; unmatched bases: 7. CDR1 SGHTA and CDR2 FQGNSA come from the germline V gene. The CDR3 has 15 residues. DNA for the CDR3: TGTGCCAGCAGCTTAATGAAGGGGGCGGGAGAGACCCAGTACTTC. Translating it yields CASSLMKGAGETQYF. The whole variable domain, remainder taken from reference TRBV7-2 and TRBJ2-5, is GAGVSQSPSNKVTEKGKDVELRCDPISGHTALYWYRQSLGQGLEFLIYFQGNSAPDKSGLPSDRFSAERTGGSVSTLTIQRTQQEDSAVYLCASSLMKGAGETQYFGPGTRLLVL.

This clone has just a few counts. Germline is not matched at one junction end, which may reflect a read error. V usage is TRBV7-9 and J usage is TRBJ2-7; no clear D gene. Germline V gives CDR1 SEHNR, CDR2 FQNEAQ (reference sequence). The CDR3 is 11 residues long. The CDR3 spells CSSSSPYEQYF. In nucleotides, the CDR3 is TGTTCCAGCAGCTCCCCGTACGAGCAGTACTTC.

The chain is built from TRBV9 and TRBJ2-5, with 9 bases identical to TRBD1. Germline-derived CDR1 and CDR2 are SGDLS and YYNGEE. With 3 bases clipped from V and 4 bases from J, the junction kept 10 bases outside the gene matches. The CDR3 has 16 amino acids. The CDR3 loop reads CASSENGQGRVETQYF. The DNA for the CDR3 is TGTGCCAGCAGCGAAAACGGACAGGGGCGCGTAGAGACCCAGTACTTC.

This chain joins TRBV27 and TRBJ2-1; 7 nucleotides align to TRBD2. V lost 4 bases to trimming and J lost 0 bases; unmatched junction nucleotides: 27. Germline loops: CDR1 MNHEY, CDR2 SMNVEV (reference sequence). This CDR3 is 23 amino acids long. This CDR3 reads CASSYNSGPHITSAKFSYNEQFF. CDR3 sequence (DNA): TGTGCCAGCAGTTACAATTCCGGACCACACATTACTAGCGCCAAGTTCTCCTACAATGAGCAGTTCTTC.

The rearrangement joins TRBV5-6 to TRBJ1-1; D may be TRBD1 (5 bases). This CDR3 comprises 15 residues. CDR1 SGHDT and CDR2 YYEEEE come from the germline V gene. V was clipped by 2 bases and J by 5 bases, with 16 bases between them. The CDR3 is CASSFPTVLGTEAFF. CDR3 nucleotides: TGTGCCAGCAGCTTCCCGACAGTCCTTGGAACTGAAGCTTTCTTT.

The J gene is TRBJ2-3, the V gene TRBV9; 8 bases match TRBD2. Germline V gene data show CDR1 as SGDLS and CDR2 as YYNGEE. V lost 6 bases and J lost 5; bases outside the gene matches: 11. This CDR3 region has 15 residues. CDR3 sequence reads: CASTREGSSGDTQYF. The CDR3 DNA reads as TGTGCCAGCACCCGGGAGGGGTCTTCTGGAGATACGCAGTATTTT.